This T cell receptor (beta chain) stems from a study of OX40 agonist ivuxolimab in advanced cancers. About the study: In this trial design, patients received ivuxolimab intravenously at 0.01 to 10 mg/kg every 2 weeks.

A note on this clone: Its antigen is currently unknown.

Blood specimens came from baseline, cycle 4 day 1, and cycle 7 day 1. Findings and caveats of the study: Low clonal expansion, among the lowest seen, marked partial responders at 0.1-3.0 mg/kg. In general, CD8+ T cells held more expanded clones than CD4+ did, on average.

Using immunoSEQ multiplex PCR, the repertoire was profiled, and TCRdb retains in-frame clones only, with some absent. The table has about 120,000 clones, over 85% seen once. This CDR3 is 13 amino acids long. The germline V gene has CDR1 MDHEN and CDR2 SYDVKM. Trimming pared 5 bases from V and 2 bases from J, leaving 9 bases between. This TCR was recovered from an adult with an advanced solid tumor such as melanoma, head and neck, liver or kidney cancer. This specimen consisted of CD4+ or CD8+ T cells sorted from blood, obtained in a trial of the OX40 agonist ivuxolimab. The chain uses TRBV28 and TRBJ1-2; the D gene is possibly TRBD1 (5 bases). The CDR3 here is CASSPGRNYGYTF. The CDR3, as DNA: TGTGCCAGCAGTCCGGGACGGAACTATGGCTACACCTTC.